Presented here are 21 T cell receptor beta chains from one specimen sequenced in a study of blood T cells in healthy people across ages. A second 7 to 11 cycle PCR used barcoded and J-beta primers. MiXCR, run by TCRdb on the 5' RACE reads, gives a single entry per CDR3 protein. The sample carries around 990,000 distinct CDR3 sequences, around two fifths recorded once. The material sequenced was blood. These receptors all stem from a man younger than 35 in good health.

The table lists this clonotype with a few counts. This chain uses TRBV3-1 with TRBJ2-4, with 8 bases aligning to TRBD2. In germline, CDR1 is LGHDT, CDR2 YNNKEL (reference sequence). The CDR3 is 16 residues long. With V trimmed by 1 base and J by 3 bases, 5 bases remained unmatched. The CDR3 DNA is TGTGCCAGCAGCCAAGCCTTAGCGGGGAGCAAAAACATTCAGTACTTC. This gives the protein CASSQALAGSKNIQYF. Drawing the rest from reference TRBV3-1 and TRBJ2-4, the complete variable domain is DTAVSQTPKYLVTQMGNDKSIKCEQNLGHDTMYWYKQDSKKFLKIMFSYNNKELIINETVPNRFSPKSPDKAHLNLHINSLELGDSAVYFCASSQALAGSKNIQYFGAGTRLSVL.

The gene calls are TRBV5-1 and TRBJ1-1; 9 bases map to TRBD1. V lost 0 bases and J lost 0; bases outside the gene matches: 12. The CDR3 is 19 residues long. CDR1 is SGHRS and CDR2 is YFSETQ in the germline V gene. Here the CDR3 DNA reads TGCGCCAGCAGCTTGGCTGGGAAATCGGACAGGGGAATGAACACTGAAGCTTTCTTT. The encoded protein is CASSLAGKSDRGMNTEAFF.

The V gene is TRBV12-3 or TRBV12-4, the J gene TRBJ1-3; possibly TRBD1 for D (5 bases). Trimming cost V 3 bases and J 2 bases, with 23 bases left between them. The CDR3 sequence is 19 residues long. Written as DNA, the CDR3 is TGTGCCAGCAGTTTGGGACCGAACAATCTCAGGAGGGCTGGAAACACCATATATTTT. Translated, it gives CASSLGPNNLRRAGNTIYF.

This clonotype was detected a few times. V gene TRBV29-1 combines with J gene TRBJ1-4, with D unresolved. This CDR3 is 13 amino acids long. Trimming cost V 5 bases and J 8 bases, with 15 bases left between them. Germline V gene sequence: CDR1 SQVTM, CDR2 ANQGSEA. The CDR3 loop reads CSVYVGGREKLFF. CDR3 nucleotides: TGCAGCGTTTATGTGGGAGGACGAGAAAAACTGTTTTTT. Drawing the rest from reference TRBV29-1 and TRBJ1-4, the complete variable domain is SAVISQKPSRDICQRGTSLTIQCQVDSQVTMMFWYRQQPGQSLTLIATANQGSEATYESGFVIDKFPISRPNLTFSTLTVSNMSPEDSSIYLCSVYVGGREKLFFGSGTQLSVL.

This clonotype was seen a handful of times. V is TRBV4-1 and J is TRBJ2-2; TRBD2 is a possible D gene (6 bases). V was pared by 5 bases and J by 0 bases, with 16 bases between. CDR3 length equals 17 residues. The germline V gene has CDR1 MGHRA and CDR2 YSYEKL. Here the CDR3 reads CASSRKTGEANTGELFF. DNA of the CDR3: TGCGCCAGCAGCAGGAAGACCGGGGAGGCGAACACCGGGGAGCTGTTTTTT.

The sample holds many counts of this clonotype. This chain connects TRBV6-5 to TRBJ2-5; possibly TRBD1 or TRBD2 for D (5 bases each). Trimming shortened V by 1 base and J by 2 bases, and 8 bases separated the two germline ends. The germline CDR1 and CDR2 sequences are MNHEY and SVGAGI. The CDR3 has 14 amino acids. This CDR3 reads CASSYLGEQETQYF. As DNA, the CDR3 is TGTGCCAGCAGTTACTTGGGGGAGCAAGAGACCCAGTACTTC.

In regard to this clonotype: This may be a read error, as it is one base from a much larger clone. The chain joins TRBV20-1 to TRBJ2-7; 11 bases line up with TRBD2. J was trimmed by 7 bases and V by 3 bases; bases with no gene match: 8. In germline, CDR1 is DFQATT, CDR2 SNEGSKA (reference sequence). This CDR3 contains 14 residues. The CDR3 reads CSASVAGGINEQYF. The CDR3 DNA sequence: TGCAGTGCTAGTGTAGCGGGGGGGATCAATGAGCAGTACTTC.

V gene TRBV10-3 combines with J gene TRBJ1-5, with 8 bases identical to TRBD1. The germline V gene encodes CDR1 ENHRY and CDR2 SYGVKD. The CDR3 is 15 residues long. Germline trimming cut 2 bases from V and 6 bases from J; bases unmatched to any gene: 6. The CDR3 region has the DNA TGTGCCATCAGTGAGGTCAGGGGGCAGGGTCAGCCCCAGCATTTT. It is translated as CAISEVRGQGQPQHF.

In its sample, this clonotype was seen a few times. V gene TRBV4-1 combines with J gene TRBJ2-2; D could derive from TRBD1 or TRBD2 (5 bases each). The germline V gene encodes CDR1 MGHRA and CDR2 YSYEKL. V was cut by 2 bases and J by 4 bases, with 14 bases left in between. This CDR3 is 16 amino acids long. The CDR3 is CASSQWNRDRTGELFF. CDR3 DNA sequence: TGCGCCAGCAGCCAATGGAACCGGGACCGCACCGGGGAGCTGTTTTTT.

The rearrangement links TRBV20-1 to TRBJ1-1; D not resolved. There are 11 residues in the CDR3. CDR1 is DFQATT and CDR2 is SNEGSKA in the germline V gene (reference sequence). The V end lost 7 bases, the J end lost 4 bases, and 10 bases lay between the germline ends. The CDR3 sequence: CSGVGSTEAFF. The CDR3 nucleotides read TGCAGTGGGGTGGGGTCCACTGAAGCTTTCTTT.

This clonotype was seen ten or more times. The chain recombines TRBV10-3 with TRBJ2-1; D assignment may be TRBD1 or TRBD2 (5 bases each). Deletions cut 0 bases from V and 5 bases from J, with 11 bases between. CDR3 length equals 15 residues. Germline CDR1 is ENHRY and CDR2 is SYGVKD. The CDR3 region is CAISESRGQNNEQFF. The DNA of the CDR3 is TGTGCCATCAGTGAGTCGAGGGGCCAAAACAATGAGCAGTTCTTC.

CDR3 coding DNA: TGTGCCAGCAGTCCTTCGACGGGCGCAGTGGATTACGAGCAGTACTTC. Translated, it gives CASSPSTGAVDYEQYF. The chain combines TRBV27 with TRBJ2-5; unclear D gene. Judging by the DNA end, TRBJ2-7 fits better; the J call may be wrong. Per germline, CDR1 MNHEY and CDR2 SMNVEV (reference sequence). The CDR3 runs to 16 residues.

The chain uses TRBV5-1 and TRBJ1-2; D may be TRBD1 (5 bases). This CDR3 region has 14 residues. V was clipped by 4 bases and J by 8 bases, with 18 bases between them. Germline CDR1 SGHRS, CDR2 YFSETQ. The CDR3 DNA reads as TGCGCCAGCAGCCCAAACGGGGCTGAAAGAGGCTACACCTTC. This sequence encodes CASSPNGAERGYTF.

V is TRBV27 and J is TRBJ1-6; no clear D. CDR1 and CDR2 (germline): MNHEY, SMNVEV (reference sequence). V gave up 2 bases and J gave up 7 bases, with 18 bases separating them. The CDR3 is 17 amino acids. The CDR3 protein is CASSLSSAGPTNSPLHF. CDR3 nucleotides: TGTGCCAGCAGTTTAAGTTCGGCCGGACCTACGAATTCACCCCTCCACTTT.

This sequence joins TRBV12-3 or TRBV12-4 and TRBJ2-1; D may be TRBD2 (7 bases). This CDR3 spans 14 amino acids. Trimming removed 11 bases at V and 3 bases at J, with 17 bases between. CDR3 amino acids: CASLGGGDYNEQFF. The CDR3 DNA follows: TGTGCCTCACTAGGGGGGGGGGACTACAATGAGCAGTTCTTC.

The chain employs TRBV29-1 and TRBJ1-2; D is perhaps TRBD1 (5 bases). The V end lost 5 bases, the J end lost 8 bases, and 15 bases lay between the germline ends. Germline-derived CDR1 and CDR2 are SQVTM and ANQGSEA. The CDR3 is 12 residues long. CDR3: CSVKWGPRGYTF. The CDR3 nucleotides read TGCAGCGTTAAATGGGGCCCTCGGGGCTACACCTTC. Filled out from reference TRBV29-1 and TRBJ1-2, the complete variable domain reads SAVISQKPSRDICQRGTSLTIQCQVDSQVTMMFWYRQQPGQSLTLIATANQGSEATYESGFVIDKFPISRPNLTFSTLTVSNMSPEDSSIYLCSVKWGPRGYTFGSGTRLTVV.

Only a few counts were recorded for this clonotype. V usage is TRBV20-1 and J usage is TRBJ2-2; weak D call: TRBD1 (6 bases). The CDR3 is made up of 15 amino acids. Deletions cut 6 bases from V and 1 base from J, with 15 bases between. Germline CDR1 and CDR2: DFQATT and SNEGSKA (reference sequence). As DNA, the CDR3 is TGCAGTGCCCGAAAGGCGGACAGGAACACCGGGGAGCTGTTTTTT. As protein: CSARKADRNTGELFF.

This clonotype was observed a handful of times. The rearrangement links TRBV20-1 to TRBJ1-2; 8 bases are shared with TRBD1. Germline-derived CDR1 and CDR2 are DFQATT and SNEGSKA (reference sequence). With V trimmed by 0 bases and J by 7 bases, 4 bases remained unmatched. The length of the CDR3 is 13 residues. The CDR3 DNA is TGCAGTGCTAGAGAGGGACAGGATATTGGCTACACCTTC. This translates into CSAREGQDIGYTF.

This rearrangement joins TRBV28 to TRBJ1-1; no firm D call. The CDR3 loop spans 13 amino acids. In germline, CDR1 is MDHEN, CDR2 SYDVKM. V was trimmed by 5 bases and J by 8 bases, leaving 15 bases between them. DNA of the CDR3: TGTGCCAGCAGTGCAGCGGGCGTCCAAGAAGCTTTCTTT. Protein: CASSAAGVQEAFF. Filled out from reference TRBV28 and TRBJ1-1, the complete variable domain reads DVKVTQSSRYLVKRTGEKVFLECVQDMDHENMFWYRQDPGLGLRLIYFSYDVKMKEKGDIPEGYSVSREKKERFSLILESASTNQTSMYLCASSAAGVQEAFFGQGTRLTVV.

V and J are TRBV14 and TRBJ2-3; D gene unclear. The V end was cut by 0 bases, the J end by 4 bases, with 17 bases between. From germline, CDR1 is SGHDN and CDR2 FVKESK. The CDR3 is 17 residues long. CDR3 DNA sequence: TGTGCCAGCAGCCAAGATCTTGACAATTACTGGGCAGATACGCAGTATTTT. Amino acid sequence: CASSQDLDNYWADTQYF. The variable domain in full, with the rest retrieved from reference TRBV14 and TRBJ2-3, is EAGVTQFPSHSVIEKGQTVTLRCDPISGHDNLYWYRRVMGKEIKFLLHFVKESKQDESGMPNNRFLAERTGGTYSTLKVQPAELEDSGVYFCASSQDLDNYWADTQYFGPGTRLTVL.

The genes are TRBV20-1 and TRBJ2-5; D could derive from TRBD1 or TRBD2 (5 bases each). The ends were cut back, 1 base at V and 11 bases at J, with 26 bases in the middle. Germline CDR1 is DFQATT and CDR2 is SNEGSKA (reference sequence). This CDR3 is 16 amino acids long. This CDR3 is CSARARGPTKGNEQYF. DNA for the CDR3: TGCAGTGCTAGAGCCCGGGGACCCACAAAGGGGAATGAGCAGTACTTC.